Listed below are T cell receptor beta chains from one sample, sequenced in a study of regulatory and conventional T cells in RAG deficiency. Clones were sequenced by immunoSEQ multiplex PCR, and TCRdb holds only the in-frame ones, with some missing. The table records over 45,000 clones, approximately 90% of them present only once. The sample was also linked to a second study, of regulatory T cells.

Sequencing was done on a sample of CD4+ effector T cells sorted from blood. Source of these receptors: a human donor in good health. CDR3s include the opening cysteine and the closing phenylalanine or tryptophan. D genes are given only for firm matches. For some rows the clone size is stated as once, few or many, or as a class when expanded; others skip it.

V,D,size,J,CDR3,DNA
TRBV5-4,TRBD2,.,TRBJ2-5,CASSLLAGMETQYF,TGTGCCAGCAGCTTACTAGCGGGGATGGAGACCCAGTACTTC
TRBV18,.,.,TRBJ2-2,CASSPLRLEYLTNTGELFF,TGTGCCAGCTCACCCCTCCGACTCGAATACTTAACGAACACCGGGGAGCTGTTTTTT
TRBV11-2,TRBD1,.,TRBJ1-4,CASSPRGQGASGEKLFF,TGTGCCAGCAGCCCTAGGGGACAGGGGGCATCGGGTGAAAAACTGTTTTTT
TRBV19,TRBD2,.,TRBJ2-1,CASSTVAGSSYNEQFF,TGTGCCAGTAGTACCGTAGCGGGGAGCTCCTACAATGAGCAGTTCTTC
TRBV18,.,.,TRBJ2-5,CASSLSASQETQYF,TGTGCCAGCTCACTTTCGGCCTCACAAGAGACCCAGTACTTC
TRBV6-5,.,.,TRBJ2-7,CASSRLGGGLYEQYF,TGTGCCAGCAGCCGACTGGGTGGGGGGCTCTACGAGCAGTACTTC
TRBV10-1,TRBD1,.,TRBJ1-1,CASSHGQGLSGTEAFF,TGCGCCAGCAGCCACGGACAGGGATTGTCGGGCACTGAAGCTTTCTTT
TRBV7-2,.,.,TRBJ1-3,CASSPGISGNTIYF,TGTGCCAGCAGCCCTGGTATCTCTGGAAACACCATATATTTT
TRBV28,TRBD1,.,TRBJ2-5,CASSLGGDRGLLLETQYF,TGTGCCAGCAGCTTAGGGGGGGACAGGGGGCTCCTTTTGGAGACCCAGTACTTC
TRBV7-3,.,.,TRBJ2-1,CASSLNAGTRNEQFF,TGTGCCAGCAGCTTAAATGCGGGAACAAGGAATGAGCAGTTCTTC
TRBV18,.,.,TRBJ1-1,CASSPMNTEAFF,TGTGCCAGCTCACCAATGAACACTGAAGCTTTCTTT
TRBV29-1,.,.,TRBJ2-3,CSVRPGGTDTQYF,TGCAGCGTTCGGCCTGGTGGCACAGATACGCAGTATTTT
TRBV18,TRBD1,.,TRBJ2-7,CASSPSGTGVVISEQYF,TGTGCCAGCTCACCATCCGGGACAGGGGTAGTAATCAGCGAGCAGTACTTC
TRBV28,.,.,TRBJ1-5,CASSLPPANQPQHF,TGTGCCAGCAGCCTACCCCCCGCCAATCAGCCCCAGCATTTT
TRBV28,.,.,TRBJ1-3,CASSLRGNTIYF,TGTGCCAGCAGTTTACGTGGAAACACCATATATTTT
TRBV28,.,.,TRBJ1-2,CASSLLIANYGYTF,TGTGCCAGCAGTTTGCTCATAGCTAACTATGGCTACACCTTC
TRBV18,.,.,TRBJ2-7,CASSPAAGTYWQYF,TGTGCCAGCTCACCGGCGGCAGGAACCTACTGGCAGTACTTC
TRBV20-1,.,.,TRBJ2-7,CSARDLGEQYF,TGCAGTGCCAGAGATTTGGGCGAGCAGTACTTC
TRBV30,TRBD1,.,TRBJ1-5,CAWSVQGTNNQPQHF,TGTGCCTGGAGTGTACAGGGGACCAACAATCAGCCCCAGCATTTT
TRBV30,.,.,TRBJ1-3,CAWSVLGSSGNTIYF,TGTGCCTGGAGTGTACTCGGCTCCTCGGGCAACACCATATATTTT
TRBV4-1,.,.,TRBJ1-5,CASSQEPLAGVSNQPQHF,TGCGCCAGCAGCCAAGAACCCCTGGCAGGGGTAAGCAATCAGCCCCAGCATTTT
TRBV6-5,TRBD1,.,TRBJ2-2,CASNRQGVGGELFF,TGTGCCAGCAATCGACAGGGGGTAGGGGGGGAGCTGTTTTTT
TRBV5-1,.,.,TRBJ1-4,CASSLSWGGYDEKLFF,TGCGCCAGCAGCTTGAGCTGGGGGGGGTATGATGAAAAACTGTTTTTT
TRBV4-2,TRBD1,.,TRBJ2-2,CASSQSGQGATFGELFF,TGTGCCAGCAGCCAGTCGGGACAGGGGGCGACTTTCGGGGAGCTGTTTTTT
TRBV19,.,.,TRBJ2-2,CASSMQGTGELFF,TGTGCCAGTAGTATGCAGGGGACCGGGGAGCTGTTTTTT
TRBV5-1,.,.,TRBJ1-2,CASRDSGPNGYTF,TGCGCCAGCAGGGATTCAGGCCCAAATGGCTACACCTTC
TRBV5-1,.,.,TRBJ1-3,CASSLGPAGNLNTIYF,TGCGCCAGCAGCTTGGGCCCAGCTGGAAACTTGAACACCATATATTTT
TRBV25-1,TRBD1,.,TRBJ2-7,CASTTGSHEQYF,TGTGCCAGCACGACAGGGTCCCACGAGCAGTACTTC
TRBV10-3,TRBD1,.,TRBJ1-4,CATGYGTGGEKLFF,TGTGCCACCGGATACGGGACAGGGGGAGAAAAACTGTTTTTT
TRBV6-6,.,.,TRBJ2-7,CASSYSNEQYF,TGTGCCAGCAGTTACTCGAACGAGCAGTACTTC
TRBV28,.,.,TRBJ2-7,CASSLTYVTYEQYF,TGTGCCAGCAGTTTAACTTACGTAACCTACGAGCAGTACTTC
TRBV10-3,.,.,TRBJ1-1,CAISDGRDTEAFF,TGTGCCATCAGTGATGGCAGGGACACTGAAGCTTTCTTT
TRBV19,.,few,TRBJ2-7,CASSHRELLNEQYF,TGTGCCAGTTCCCACAGGGAGCTCTTGAACGAGCAGTACTTC
TRBV28,TRBD2,.,TRBJ2-7,CASSGSSGGSYEQYF,TGTGCCAGCAGTGGTTCTAGCGGGGGATCCTACGAGCAGTACTTC
TRBV27,.,.,TRBJ2-7,CASSPLGGPYEQYF,TGTGCCAGCAGTCCTCTGGGTGGACCCTACGAGCAGTACTTC
TRBV19,TRBD1,once,TRBJ1-2,CASSINPGQDFHGYTF,TGTGCCAGTAGTATAAACCCGGGACAGGATTTTCATGGCTACACCTTC
TRBV5-5,.,.,TRBJ1-1,CASSLLDGEAFF,TGTGCCAGCAGCTTACTTGACGGTGAAGCTTTCTTT
TRBV7-9,.,.,TRBJ1-5,CASSLEGISNQPQHF,TGTGCCAGCAGCTTGGAAGGGATTAGCAATCAGCCCCAGCATTTT
TRBV18,.,.,TRBJ1-6,CASSPIQGSNSPLHF,TGTGCCAGCTCACCTATACAGGGAAGTAATTCACCCCTCCACTTT
TRBV27,.,.,TRBJ2-1,CASSLSGSGWLMFF,TGTGCCAGCAGTTTATCTGGATCAGGGTGGTTGATGTTCTTC
TRBV13,.,once,TRBJ1-1,CASSLRRDTLNTEAFF,TGTGCCAGCAGCTTACGTAGGGACACGCTGAACACTGAAGCTTTCTTT
TRBV5-1,TRBD2,.,TRBJ2-1,CARAGTSGINEQFF,TGCGCCAGAGCCGGGACTAGCGGGATCAATGAGCAGTTCTTC
TRBV7-6,.,.,TRBJ1-2,CASSSQGNYGYTF,TGTGCCAGCAGCTCTCAGGGGAACTATGGCTACACCTTC
TRBV5-6,.,.,TRBJ1-2,CATGRGYGYTF,TGTGCTACGGGGCGGGGGTATGGCTACACCTTC
TRBV12-5,.,.,TRBJ1-6,CASGLAPNSPLHF,TGTGCTAGTGGATTGGCACCTAATTCACCCCTCCACTTT
TRBV9,.,.,TRBJ1-2,CASSAQDGYYGYTF,TGTGCCAGCAGCGCCCAGGACGGATACTATGGCTACACCTTC
TRBV6-1,TRBD2,.,TRBJ2-7,CASGEGKYEQYF,TGTGCCAGCGGGGAGGGGAAATACGAGCAGTACTTC
TRBV2,TRBD1,.,TRBJ1-4,CASSEGSSGTGDRKLFF,TGTGCCAGCAGTGAAGGTTCATCCGGGACAGGGGACCGAAAACTGTTTTTT
TRBV11-3,.,.,TRBJ2-3,CASSLGQGGLDTQYF,TGTGCCAGCAGCTTAGGGCAGGGAGGTTTGGATACGCAGTATTTT
TRBV7-8,.,.,TRBJ2-7,CASSLTGDYEQYF,TGTGCCAGCAGCCTGACGGGGGACTACGAGCAGTACTTC
TRBV27,.,.,TRBJ2-4,CASSLSPRLSNIQYF,TGTGCCAGCAGTTTATCACCGCGGCTATCAAACATTCAGTACTTC
TRBV19,TRBD1,.,TRBJ1-2,CASSLKTGAEYGYTF,TGTGCCAGTAGTCTAAAGACAGGGGCCGAGTATGGCTACACCTTC
TRBV7-7,TRBD2,.,TRBJ2-2,CASSSSTSGAGELFF,TGTGCTAGCAGCTCATCGACTAGCGGGGCCGGGGAGCTGTTTTTT
TRBV2,TRBD1,.,TRBJ2-3,CASSGQGASTDTQYF,TGTGCCAGCAGTGGGCAGGGGGCGAGCACAGATACGCAGTATTTT
TRBV2,TRBD2,once,TRBJ2-1,CASSQTPSGGYSYNEQFF,TGTGCCAGCAGTCAGACCCCTAGCGGGGGGTACTCCTACAATGAGCAGTTCTTC
TRBV14,.,.,TRBJ2-1,CASSLLEAISNEQFF,TGTGCCAGCAGCCTCTTAGAGGCCATAAGCAATGAGCAGTTCTTC
TRBV9,.,.,TRBJ1-5,CASSVTGQFNQPQHF,TGTGCCAGCAGCGTAACCGGACAGTTTAATCAGCCCCAGCATTTT